A selection of T cell receptor beta chains follows, all from one sample in a study of blood T cells in healthy people across ages. MiXCR, run by TCRdb on the 5' RACE reads, gives a single entry per CDR3 protein. The sample shows roughly 680,000 distinct CDR3 sequences, approximately 52% of them seen only once. Input material: blood. These receptors originate from a woman at least 80 years old in good health. Each CDR3 is given with its conserved first and last residue. D genes are given only for firm matches. Not all rows give a size; the values are once, few, many and, for expanded clones, a class.

j_call | v_call | clone_size | d_call | cdr3_aa | cdr3_nt
TRBJ2-2 | TRBV28 | . | . | CASLVGGKPNTGELFF | TGTGCCAGCCTAGTGGGGGGAAAACCTAACACCGGGGAGCTGTTTTTT
TRBJ1-2 | TRBV12-3/TRBV12-4 | . | TRBD1 | CAGSLGQGTIYGYTF | TGTGCCGGCAGTTTAGGACAGGGCACGATCTATGGCTACACCTTC
TRBJ2-1 | TRBV18 | . | . | CASSPMSGSYNEQFF | TGTGCCAGCTCACCAATGAGCGGTTCCTACAATGAGCAGTTCTTC
TRBJ2-1 | TRBV20-1 | . | . | CSAPWLRGGLNEQFF | TGCAGTGCCCCCTGGTTGAGGGGGGGCCTCAATGAGCAGTTCTTC
TRBJ2-1 | TRBV4-2 | . | TRBD2 | CASSQLAGESSSSYNEQFF | TGTGCCAGCAGCCAACTAGCGGGGGAGTCGTCGAGCTCCTACAATGAGCAGTTCTTC
TRBJ2-1 | TRBV7-3 | many | TRBD2 | CASSFSGGIEQFF | TGTGCCAGCAGCTTTAGCGGGGGGATAGAGCAGTTCTTC
TRBJ2-3 | TRBV29-1 | many | . | CSHEMPHTQYF | TGCAGCCACGAGATGCCACATACGCAGTATTTT
TRBJ1-5 | TRBV29-1 | . | . | CSVGQGDQPQHF | TGCAGCGTTGGGCAGGGTGATCAGCCCCAGCATTTT
TRBJ2-7 | TRBV12-3/TRBV12-4 | . | . | CASSVGRFNEQYF | TGTGCCAGCAGTGTTGGGAGGTTTAACGAGCAGTACTTC
TRBJ2-3 | TRBV10-3 | . | TRBD1 | CASDRGSTDTQYF | TGTGCCTCCGACAGGGGGAGCACAGATACGCAGTATTTT
TRBJ2-1 | TRBV29-1 | . | . | CSVDRGDEQFF | TGCAGCGTTGATAGGGGAGATGAGCAGTTCTTC
TRBJ2-3 | TRBV3-1 | . | . | CASSQEHPDTQYF | TGTGCCAGCAGCCAAGAACACCCAGATACGCAGTATTTT
TRBJ2-1 | TRBV7-2 | . | TRBD2 | CASSPRLGGGRIEQFF | TGTGCCAGCAGCCCCAGGCTTGGCGGGGGGAGAATTGAGCAGTTCTTC
TRBJ2-3 | TRBV10-3 | once | . | CAISESIGGDTQYF | TGTGCCATCAGTGAGTCTATCGGGGGAGATACGCAGTATTTT
TRBJ2-5 | TRBV7-3 | . | . | CASSVQPQETQYF | TGTGCCAGCAGCGTGCAGCCTCAAGAGACCCAGTACTTC
TRBJ2-1 | TRBV11-3 | . | TRBD2 | CASSLGTSDYNEQFF | TGTGCCAGCAGCTTAGGGACTAGCGACTACAATGAGCAGTTCTTC
TRBJ2-1 | TRBV20-1 | . | . | CSANGFGGLANEQFF | TGCAGTGCTAACGGGTTCGGGGGCCTGGCCAATGAGCAGTTCTTC
TRBJ2-1 | TRBV29-1 | . | TRBD1 | CSGQGSSYNEQFF | TGCAGCGGACAGGGGTCCTCCTACAATGAGCAGTTCTTC
TRBJ2-3 | TRBV12-3/TRBV12-4 | . | . | CASSLRGSTDMQYF | TGTGCCAGCAGTTTAAGGGGGAGCACAGATATGCAATATTTT
TRBJ2-5 | TRBV6-2/TRBV6-3 | many | . | CASSRTGRPETQYF | TGTGCCAGCAGCCGCACGGGACGACCAGAGACCCAGTACTTC
TRBJ1-2 | TRBV4-1 | once | . | CASNQDRGSNNYGYTF | TGCGCCAGCAACCAAGATCGGGGCAGTAATAACTATGGCTACACCTTC
TRBJ2-3 | TRBV19 | few | . | CASSGSATSTDTQYF | TGTGCCAGTAGTGGTAGCGCCACTAGCACAGATACGCAGTATTTT
TRBJ2-1 | TRBV7-3 | . | TRBD2 | CASSLKAGGPGNGQFF | TGTGCCAGCAGCTTAAAGGCGGGGGGGCCTGGGAATGGGCAGTTCTTC
TRBJ2-7 | TRBV12-3/TRBV12-4 | . | . | CASSSVTFYEQYF | TGTGCCAGCAGTTCTGTTACCTTTTACGAGCAGTACTTC
TRBJ2-3 | TRBV6-2/TRBV6-3 | few | . | CASSHRSTDTQYF | TGTGCCAGCAGCCATCGCAGCACAGATACGCAGTATTTT
TRBJ2-3 | TRBV9 | many | TRBD2 | CASSSLGTSGASTDTQYF | TGTGCCAGCAGCTCCCTGGGGACTAGCGGAGCTAGCACAGATACGCAGTATTTT
TRBJ2-5 | TRBV12-3/TRBV12-4 | many | . | CASSLAGMETQYF | TGTGCCAGCAGTTTAGCAGGGATGGAGACCCAGTACTTC
TRBJ2-7 | TRBV3-1 | many | TRBD2 | CASSDGAGGSYEQYF | TGTGCCAGCAGCGACGGAGCGGGAGGGTCCTACGAGCAGTACTTC
TRBJ2-5 | TRBV19 | few | . | CASSRSRQETQYF | TGTGCCAGTAGTAGAAGCCGCCAAGAGACCCAGTACTTC
TRBJ2-1 | TRBV10-3 | . | . | CAISESLMPNNEQFF | TGTGCCATCAGTGAGTCCTTAATGCCGAACAATGAGCAGTTCTTC
TRBJ2-3 | TRBV20-1 | . | . | CSARDLAPGRTDTQYF | TGCAGTGCTAGAGATCTCGCGCCAGGTCGCACAGATACGCAGTATTTT
TRBJ2-3 | TRBV20-1 | . | TRBD2 | CSAPSGGVSTDTQYF | TGCAGTGCCCCAAGCGGGGGGGTTAGCACAGATACGCAGTATTTT
TRBJ1-2 | TRBV5-1 | . | . | CASSQDMNYGYTF | TGCGCCAGCAGCCAGGACATGAACTATGGCTACACCTTC
TRBJ2-7 | TRBV9 | . | . | CASSSGGGRNSYEQYF | TGTGCCAGCAGCTCCGGGGGTGGGAGGAACTCCTACGAGCAGTACTTC
TRBJ2-3 | TRBV10-3 | once | TRBD2 | CAISESGLDGSGGTDTQYF | TGTGCCATCAGTGAGTCAGGACTAGACGGGTCCGGCGGCACAGATACGCAGTATTTT
TRBJ1-1 | TRBV4-2 | . | . | CASSQDPTGSTEAFF | TGTGCCAGCAGCCAGGATCCTACAGGGTCGACTGAAGCTTTCTTT
TRBJ2-3 | TRBV4-2 | . | . | CASSPQEGAGDAQYF | TGTGCCAGCAGCCCCCAAGAGGGGGCGGGAGATGCGCAGTATTTT
TRBJ2-2 | TRBV7-9 | few | . | CASSLSRSGVEAGELFF | TGTGCCAGCAGCTTATCACGGTCGGGAGTCGAGGCCGGGGAGCTGTTTTTT
TRBJ1-2 | TRBV30 | . | . | CAWSVPGQYGCTF | TGTGCCTGGAGTGTACCCGGGCAATATGGCTGCACCTTC
TRBJ2-3 | TRBV12-3/TRBV12-4 | many | . | CASSSRGISTDTQYF | TGTGCCAGCAGTTCGAGGGGCATCAGCACAGATACGCAGTATTTT
TRBJ2-7 | TRBV27 | many | . | CASSLTLVSYEQYF | TGTGCCAGCAGTTTGACCCTGGTCTCCTACGAGCAGTACTTC
TRBJ2-3 | TRBV7-2 | . | . | CASSSNPGPDTQYF | TGTGCCAGCAGCTCAAATCCGGGGCCAGATACGCAGTATTTT
TRBJ2-3 | TRBV7-9 | many | TRBD1 | CASSFWDRGGDTQYF | TGTGCCAGCAGCTTCTGGGACAGGGGAGGAGATACGCAGTATTTT
TRBJ2-7 | TRBV7-9 | . | . | CASSFPQGVVYEQYF | TGTGCCAGCAGCTTCCCACAGGGAGTCGTCTACGAGCAGTACTTC
TRBJ2-1 | TRBV2 | many | . | CASSPGPSYNEQFF | TGTGCCAGCAGCCCCGGCCCGTCCTACAATGAGCAGTTCTTC
TRBJ2-3 | TRBV5-1 | many | . | CASSLALARSTDTQYF | TGCGCCAGCAGCTTGGCCCTAGCCCGCAGCACAGATACGCAGTATTTT